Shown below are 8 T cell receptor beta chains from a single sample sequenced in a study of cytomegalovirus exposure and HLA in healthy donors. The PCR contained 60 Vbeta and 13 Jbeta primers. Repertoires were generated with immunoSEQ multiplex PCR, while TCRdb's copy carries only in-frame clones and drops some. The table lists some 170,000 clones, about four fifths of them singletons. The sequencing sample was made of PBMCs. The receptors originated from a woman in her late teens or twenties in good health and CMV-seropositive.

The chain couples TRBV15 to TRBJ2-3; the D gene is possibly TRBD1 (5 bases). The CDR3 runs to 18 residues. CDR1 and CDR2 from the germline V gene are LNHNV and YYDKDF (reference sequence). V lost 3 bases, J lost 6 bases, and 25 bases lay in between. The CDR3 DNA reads TGTGCCACCAGCAGGCATATAGACAGCAGGGCAGACGGGGATACGCAGTATTTT. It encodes CATSRHIDSRADGDTQYF.

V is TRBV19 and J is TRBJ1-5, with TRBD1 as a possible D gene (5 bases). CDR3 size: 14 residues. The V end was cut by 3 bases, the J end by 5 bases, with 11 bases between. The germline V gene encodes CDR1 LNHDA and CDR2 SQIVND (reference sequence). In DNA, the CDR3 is TGTGCCAGTAGTATGTTCATCAGGGATCAGCCCCAGCATTTT. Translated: CASSMFIRDQPQHF.

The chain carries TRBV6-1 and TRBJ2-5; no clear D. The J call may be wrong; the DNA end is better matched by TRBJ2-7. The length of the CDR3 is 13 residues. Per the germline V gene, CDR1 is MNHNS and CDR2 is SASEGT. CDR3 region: CASSDWGSYEQYF. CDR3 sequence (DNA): TGTGCCAGCAGTGACTGGGGCTCCTACGAGCAGTACTTC.

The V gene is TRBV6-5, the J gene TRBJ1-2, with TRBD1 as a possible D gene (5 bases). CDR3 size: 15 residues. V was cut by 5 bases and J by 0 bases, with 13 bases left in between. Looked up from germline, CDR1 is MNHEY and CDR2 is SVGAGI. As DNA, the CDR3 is TGTGCCAGCAGTCGGACATTGCGAGCTAACTATGGCTACACCTTC. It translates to CASSRTLRANYGYTF.

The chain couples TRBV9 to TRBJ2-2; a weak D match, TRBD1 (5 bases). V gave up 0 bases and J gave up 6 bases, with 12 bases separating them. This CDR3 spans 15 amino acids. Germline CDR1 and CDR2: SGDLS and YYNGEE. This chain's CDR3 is CASSVAGSTPGELFF. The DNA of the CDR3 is TGTGCCAGCAGCGTAGCAGGGTCCACCCCCGGGGAGCTGTTTTTT.

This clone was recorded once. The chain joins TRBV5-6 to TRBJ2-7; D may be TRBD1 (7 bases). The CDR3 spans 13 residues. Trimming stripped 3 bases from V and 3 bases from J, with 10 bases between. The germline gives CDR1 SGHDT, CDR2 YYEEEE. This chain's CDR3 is CASSWGDSYEQYF. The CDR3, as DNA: TGTGCCAGCAGCTGGGGGGACAGCTACGAGCAGTACTTC. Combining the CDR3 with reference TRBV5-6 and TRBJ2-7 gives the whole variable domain DAGVTQSPTHLIKTRGQQVTLRCSPKSGHDTVSWYQQALGQGPQFIFQYYEEEERQRGNFPDRFSGHQFPNYSSELNVNALLLGDSALYLCASSWGDSYEQYFGPGTRLTVT.

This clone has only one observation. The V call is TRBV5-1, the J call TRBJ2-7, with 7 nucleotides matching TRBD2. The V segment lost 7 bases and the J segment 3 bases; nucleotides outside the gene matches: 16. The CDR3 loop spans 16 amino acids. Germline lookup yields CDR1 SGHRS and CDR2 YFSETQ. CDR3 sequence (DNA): TGCGCCAGCTACCCGGCACCCGGAGCGGGGAACTACGAGCAGTACTTC. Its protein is CASYPAPGAGNYEQYF. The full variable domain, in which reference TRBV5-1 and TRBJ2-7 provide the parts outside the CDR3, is KAGVTQTPRYLIKTRGQQVTLSCSPISGHRSVSWYQQTPGQGLQFLFEYFSETQRNKGNFPGRFSGRQFSNSRSEMNVSTLELGDSALYLCASYPAPGAGNYEQYFGPGTRLTVT.

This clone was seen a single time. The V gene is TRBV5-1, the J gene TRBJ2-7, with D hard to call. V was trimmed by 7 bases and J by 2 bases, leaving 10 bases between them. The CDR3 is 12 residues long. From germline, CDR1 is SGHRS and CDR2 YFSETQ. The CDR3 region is CASERGAYEQYF. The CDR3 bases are TGCGCCAGCGAAAGAGGAGCCTACGAGCAGTACTTC.